Included here is one T cell receptor (beta chain) sequence, with context. Which antigen it targets is not known. Per-nucleotide qualities are absent, and no much larger clonotype sits a single base away. The data were obtained in a study of T cell changes during pregnancy in multiple sclerosis (dated by TCRdb to about 2019). About the study as a whole: In women with multiple sclerosis, the researchers looked at how the T cell repertoire shifted as pregnancy progressed.

Preparation of the library involved the immunoSEQ multiplex PCR assay. TCRdb obtained this table from immuneACCESS and retained in-frame rearrangements with V and J assigned. These tables miss some clones; where compared with another copy, unresolved V genes account for less than half of the shortfall, and the remainder is unexplained. This sample is represented by about 42,000 clones; more than 90% of them were singletons. Jointly, the top ten make up around 0.5% of the sample. CDR1 and CDR2 are drawn from the germline V gene (reference sequence): SGHKS, YYEKEE. Trimming removed 4 bases from V and 1 base from J, leaving 12 bases between the germline ends. The CDR3 covers 15 residues, taking in both the cysteine and the phenylalanine. Here the CDR3 DNA is all that survives: 45 bases in frame from base 1.

Specimen: CD4+ T cells from peripheral blood mononuclear cells, collected in the second trimester of pregnancy. This TCR derives from a female donor in good health, enrolled as a control in a pregnancy study. The V gene is TRBV5-5 and the J gene is TRBJ2-1, with the identity of the D gene unclear. The nucleotide sequence is TGTGCCAGCAGCCCTGGCCCGCTGTCCTACAATGAGCAGTTCTTC. Its translation is CASSPGPLSYNEQFF.